A selection of T cell receptor beta chains follows, all from one sample in a study of cytomegalovirus exposure and HLA in healthy donors. Some clones are missing from TCRdb's copy, which holds only in-frame ones; the method was immunoSEQ multiplex PCR. The data hold 270,000 or so clones, with about 93% observed a single time. The sample consisted of PBMCs. These receptors were obtained from a girl aged 2 to 10 in good health and CMV-seronegative. CDR3s leave out the opening cysteine and the closing phenylalanine or tryptophan. D genes are given only for firm matches.

CDR3aa	d_gene	v_gene	j_gene
ASSLSGERGPTTQY	TRBD2	TRBV14	TRBJ2-3
ASSPYGSGGYNQPQH	TRBD1	TRBV28	TRBJ1-5
ASSTRSDAHEQY	.	TRBV7-2	TRBJ2-7
ASSPRDRVERGYT	TRBD1	TRBV9	TRBJ1-2
ASSRFRVHPYGYT	.	TRBV6-1	TRBJ1-2
ASDIDRGLYQPQH	TRBD1	TRBV19	TRBJ1-5
ATSRDMGPETQY	.	TRBV15	TRBJ2-5
SAKGLAAREQY	TRBD2	TRBV29-1	TRBJ2-7
ASSTTGPDTQY	.	TRBV18	TRBJ2-3
ASSLVQGAYNEQF	TRBD1	TRBV5-1	TRBJ2-1